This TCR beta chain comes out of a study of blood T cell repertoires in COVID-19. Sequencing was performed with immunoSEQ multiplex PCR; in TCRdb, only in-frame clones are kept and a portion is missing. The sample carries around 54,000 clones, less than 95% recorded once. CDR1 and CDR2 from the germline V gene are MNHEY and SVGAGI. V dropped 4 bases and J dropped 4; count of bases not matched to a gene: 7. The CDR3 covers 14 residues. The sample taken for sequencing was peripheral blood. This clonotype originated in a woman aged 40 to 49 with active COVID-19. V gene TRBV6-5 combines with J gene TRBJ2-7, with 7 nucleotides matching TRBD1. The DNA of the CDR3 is TGTGCCAGCAGTTTAGCCAGGGGGACGTACGAGCAGTACTTC. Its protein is CASSLARGTYEQYF.